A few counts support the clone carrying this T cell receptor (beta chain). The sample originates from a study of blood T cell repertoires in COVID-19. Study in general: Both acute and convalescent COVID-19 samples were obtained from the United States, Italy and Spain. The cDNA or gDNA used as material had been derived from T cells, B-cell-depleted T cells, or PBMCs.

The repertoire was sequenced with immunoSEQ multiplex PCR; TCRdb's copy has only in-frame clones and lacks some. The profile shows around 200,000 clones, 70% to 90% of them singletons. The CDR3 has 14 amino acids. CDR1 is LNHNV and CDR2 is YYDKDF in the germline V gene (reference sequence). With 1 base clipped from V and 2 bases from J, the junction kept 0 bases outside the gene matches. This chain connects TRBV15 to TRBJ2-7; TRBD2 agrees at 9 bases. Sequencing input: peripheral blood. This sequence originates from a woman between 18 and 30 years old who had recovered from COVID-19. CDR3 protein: CATSRGGRAYEQYF. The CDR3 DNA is TGTGCCACCAGCAGAGGCGGGAGGGCCTACGAGCAGTACTTC.